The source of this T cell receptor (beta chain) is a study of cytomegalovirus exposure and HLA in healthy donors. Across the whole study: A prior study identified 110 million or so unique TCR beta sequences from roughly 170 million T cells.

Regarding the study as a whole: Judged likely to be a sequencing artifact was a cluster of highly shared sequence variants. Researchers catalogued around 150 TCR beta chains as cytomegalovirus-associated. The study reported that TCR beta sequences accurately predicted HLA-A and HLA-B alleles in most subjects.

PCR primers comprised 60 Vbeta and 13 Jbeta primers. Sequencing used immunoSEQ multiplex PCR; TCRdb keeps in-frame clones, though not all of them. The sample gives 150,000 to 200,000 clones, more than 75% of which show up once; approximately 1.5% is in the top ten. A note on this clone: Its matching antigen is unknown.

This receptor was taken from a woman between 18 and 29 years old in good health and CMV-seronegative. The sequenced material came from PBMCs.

CDR3 loop: CASSFQNTGELFF. The CDR3 DNA reads as TGTGCCAGCAGCTTCCAGAACACCGGGGAGCTGTTTTTT. The V and J genes are TRBV11-2 and TRBJ2-2; the D is unclear. The CDR3 loop spans 13 amino acids. Germline V gene lookup returns CDR1 SGHAT and CDR2 FQNNGV. The ends were cut back, 3 bases at V and 1 base at J, with 3 bases in the middle.